This entry concerns a single T cell receptor beta chain. This CDR3 contains 12 residues. The germline V and J ends were trimmed by 0 bases and 1 base, with 1 base remaining between them. The germline V gene encodes CDR1 SGHDT and CDR2 YYEEEE. The sample originates from a study of Ad26.COV2.S vaccination and SARS-CoV-2 variants. Clones were read by immunoSEQ multiplex PCR, and TCRdb kept only the in-frame ones, dropping some. The data show 360,000 or so clones, approximately 89% seen once. Treatment: some 19 received Ad26.COV2.S at low or high dose, single or two shots; several received placebo; per-sample allocation not given. The samples date from day 63 after the first vaccine or placebo injection.

The input for sequencing was peripheral blood, taken in a trial of Ad26.COV2.S vaccine versus placebo. The rearrangement joins TRBV5-6 to TRBJ1-2; D remains ambiguous. This TCR came from a person between 18 and 60 years old who received the Ad26.COV2.S COVID-19 vaccine or a placebo. The CDR3 nucleotides are TGTGCCAGCAGCTTGGTTAACTATGGCTACACCTTC. It codes for CASSLVNYGYTF.